This is a list of T cell receptor beta chains from one sample in a study of T cell responses to AZD1222 COVID-19 vaccine. Repertoires were generated with immunoSEQ multiplex PCR, while TCRdb's copy carries only in-frame clones and drops some. This sample has under 150,000 clones; just under 95% occur once, and the top ten carry 2.5% to 3.5%. This sample comprised peripheral blood, obtained on day 0 of AZD1222 vaccination. The receptors were gathered from an adult in good health. CDR3s include the opening cysteine and the closing phenylalanine or tryptophan. Each record gives: D gene, clone size, V gene, J gene, CDR3 protein, CDR3 DNA. A D gene is named only where the DNA matches it firmly. The size field is filled for only some rows; it gives once, few, many or a size class.

>NA|NA|TRBV18|TRBJ2-7
CASSLEPYEQYF
TGTGCCAGCTCACTTGAGCCCTACGAGCAGTACTTC
>TRBD1|NA|TRBV7-2|TRBJ1-2
CASSPGQATGYGYTF
TGTGCCAGCAGCCCTGGACAGGCCACGGGGTATGGCTACACCTTC
>NA|NA|TRBV15|TRBJ2-5
CATSARNKETQYF
TGTGCCACCAGCGCTCGAAATAAAGAGACCCAGTACTTC
>NA|NA|TRBV7-9|TRBJ1-1
CASSSEWGTEAFF
TGTGCCAGCAGCTCAGAGTGGGGAACTGAAGCTTTCTTT
>TRBD1|NA|TRBV5-5|TRBJ1-1
CASSPVPGQGPGTEAFF
TGTGCCAGCAGCCCAGTCCCGGGACAGGGTCCGGGGACTGAAGCTTTCTTT
>NA|NA|TRBV12-5|TRBJ2-3
CASGQDRQPKDTQYF
TGTGCTAGTGGTCAAGATAGACAGCCTAAAGATACGCAGTATTTT
>NA|NA|TRBV10-3|TRBJ2-1
CAISEYDGLVNEQFF
TGTGCCATCAGTGAGTACGACGGGTTGGTAAATGAGCAGTTCTTC
>NA|once|TRBV7-2|TRBJ2-7
CASSLVGDFSYEQYF
TGTGCCAGCAGCTTAGTAGGGGATTTCTCCTACGAGCAGTACTTC
>NA|NA|TRBV5-8|TRBJ1-5
CASSLGMIVGLDQPQHF
TGTGCCAGCAGCTTGGGGATGATCGTGGGGTTGGATCAGCCCCAGCATTTT
>TRBD1|NA|TRBV10-1|TRBJ1-5
CASSAGQGGQPQHF
TGCGCCAGCAGCGCCGGACAGGGAGGTCAGCCCCAGCATTTT
>TRBD1|NA|TRBV28|TRBJ1-6
CATVGNRGLTSSYNSPLHF
TGTGCCACCGTGGGTAACAGGGGCTTAACTAGCTCCTATAATTCACCCCTCCACTTT
>TRBD1|NA|TRBV30|TRBJ1-3
CAWSVKGALGNTIYF
TGTGCCTGGAGTGTAAAGGGGGCGCTTGGAAACACCATATATTTT
>NA|NA|TRBV4-1|TRBJ2-4
CASSPLRAAKNIQYF
TGCGCCAGCAGCCCGTTGAGGGCGGCCAAAAACATTCAGTACTTC
>NA|NA|TRBV6-5|TRBJ1-2
CASSYPREGTPYGYTF
TGTGCCAGCAGTTACCCCCGGGAGGGGACCCCCTATGGCTACACCTTC
>NA|NA|TRBV28|TRBJ2-3
CASRQPAADTQYF
TGTGCCAGCAGACAACCAGCCGCAGATACGCAGTATTTT
>TRBD1|NA|TRBV6-4|TRBJ1-6
CASRSRDRGSPLHF
TGTGCCAGCAGAAGCCGGGACAGAGGGTCACCCCTCCACTTT
>TRBD2|once|TRBV9|TRBJ2-3
CASSGTSGSIDTQYF
TGTGCCAGCAGCGGGACTAGCGGGAGTATAGATACGCAGTATTTT
>NA|once|TRBV29-1|TRBJ2-1
CSVEQDSSYNEQFF
TGCAGCGTTGAACAGGACAGCTCCTACAATGAGCAGTTCTTC
>NA|NA|TRBV28|TRBJ1-6
CASSLYLGMLNSPLHF
TGTGCCAGCAGTTTATACCTGGGAATGTTGAATTCACCCCTCCACTTT
>NA|NA|TRBV27|TRBJ2-7
CASSLGAGPVLGEQYF
TGTGCCAGCAGTTTAGGTGCAGGGCCCGTTTTGGGCGAGCAGTACTTC
>NA|once|TRBV27|TRBJ1-1
CASGPLGTGQNTEAFF
TGTGCCAGCGGACCCCTAGGTACAGGGCAGAACACTGAAGCTTTCTTT
>TRBD2|NA|TRBV19|TRBJ2-1
CASSIAGDHNEQFF
TGTGCCAGTAGTATTGCGGGGGACCACAATGAGCAGTTCTTC
>NA|NA|TRBV27|TRBJ1-2
CASKSGAGGYTF
TGTGCCAGCAAGTCTGGGGCTGGTGGCTACACCTTC
>TRBD1|NA|TRBV5-6|TRBJ1-1
CASSTPGQGETEAFF
TGTGCCAGCAGCACACCAGGACAGGGAGAGACTGAAGCTTTCTTT
>TRBD1|NA|TRBV29-1|TRBJ1-4
CSVANRGKGEKLFF
TGCAGCGTTGCAAACAGGGGTAAGGGTGAAAAACTGTTTTTT
>NA|NA|TRBV11-2|TRBJ1-6
CASSLDLILGRLENSPLHF
TGTGCCAGCAGCTTAGACCTAATTCTTGGACGCTTGGAGAATTCACCCCTCCACTTT
>NA|NA|TRBV18|TRBJ2-7
CASSPYRGGYEQYF
TGTGCCAGCTCACCATACAGGGGGGGATACGAGCAGTACTTC
>NA|NA|TRBV5-1|TRBJ1-1
CASSLATEDTEAFF
TGCGCCAGCAGCTTAGCGACAGAGGACACTGAAGCTTTCTTT
>NA|once|TRBV27|TRBJ1-5
CASRPLSSNQPQHF
TGTGCCAGCCGACCCCTCAGTAGCAATCAGCCCCAGCATTTT
>TRBD1|NA|TRBV10-3|TRBJ2-7
CAISARTGGINYEQYF
TGTGCCATCAGTGCACGGACAGGGGGCATAAACTACGAGCAGTACTTC
>NA|NA|TRBV18|TRBJ2-1
CASSPGSGMESYNEQFF
TGTGCCAGCTCACCCGGATCAGGGATGGAATCCTACAATGAGCAGTTCTTC
>NA|NA|TRBV27|TRBJ2-3
CASSWDPRIDTQYF
TGTGCCAGCAGTTGGGATCCGAGAATAGATACGCAGTATTTT
>TRBD2|NA|TRBV7-9|TRBJ2-3
CASSLAGGIGDTQYF
TGTGCCAGCAGCTTAGCGGGAGGGATAGGAGATACGCAGTATTTT
>NA|NA|TRBV27|TRBJ1-2
CASSPQTDESGYTF
TGTGCCAGCAGTCCTCAGACTGATGAGAGTGGCTACACCTTC
>TRBD1|NA|TRBV7-9|TRBJ2-4
CASSQTGVGAKNIQYF
TGTGCCAGCAGCCAGACAGGGGTGGGAGCCAAAAACATTCAGTACTTC
>TRBD2|NA|TRBV11-2|TRBJ2-1
CASSLRREGRGEQFF
TGTGCCAGCAGCTTACGGCGGGAGGGCCGTGGAGAGCAGTTCTTC
>TRBD1|NA|TRBV11-2|TRBJ1-4
CASSPRQGWDLVEKLFF
TGTGCCAGCAGCCCCCGACAGGGGTGGGATCTTGTTGAAAAACTGTTTTTT
>TRBD1|NA|TRBV24-1|TRBJ2-5
CATSSPQGVQETQYF
TGTGCCACCAGTTCACCACAGGGGGTTCAAGAGACCCAGTACTTC
>TRBD1|NA|TRBV4-2|TRBJ2-1
CASSQEEGADEQFF
TGTGCCAGCAGCCAAGAAGAGGGGGCGGATGAGCAGTTCTTC
>NA|NA|TRBV30|TRBJ1-2
CAWSRNYGYTF
TGTGCCTGGAGTCGGAACTATGGCTACACCTTC
>NA|NA|TRBV2|TRBJ2-7
CASSEAAGFYEQYF
TGTGCCAGCAGTGAAGCTGCAGGATTCTACGAGCAGTACTTC
>TRBD1|NA|TRBV7-8|TRBJ1-2
CASSLAGQGQGYTF
TGTGCCAGCAGCTTAGCGGGACAGGGGCAGGGCTACACCTTC
>TRBD2|NA|TRBV7-9|TRBJ2-7
CASSLVSGRVYEQYF
TGTGCCAGCAGCTTGGTTAGCGGGAGAGTCTACGAGCAGTACTTC
>NA|once|TRBV4-1|TRBJ2-7
CASSLRTASYEQYF
TGCGCCAGCAGCCTACGGACGGCCTCCTACGAGCAGTACTTC
>TRBD2|NA|TRBV7-8|TRBJ2-7
CASSPLGGNYEQYF
TGTGCCAGCAGCCCGTTGGGGGGGAACTACGAGCAGTACTTC
>TRBD1|NA|TRBV11-3|TRBJ2-7
CASSLGTGDEQYF
TGTGCCAGCAGCCTCGGGACAGGGGACGAGCAGTACTTC
>TRBD1|NA|TRBV14|TRBJ1-4
CASSTTGNEKLFF
TGTGCCAGCAGCACGACAGGGAATGAAAAACTGTTTTTT
>NA|NA|TRBV19|TRBJ2-1
CASSPEFGRFYNEQFF
TGTGCCAGTAGTCCAGAGTTTGGGAGATTCTACAATGAGCAGTTCTTC
>NA|NA|TRBV6-5|TRBJ1-5
CASTNRVGGWQPQHF
TGTGCCAGCACTAATAGGGTGGGGGGCTGGCAGCCCCAGCATTTT
>NA|NA|TRBV28|TRBJ1-5
CASSQVGGPLNQPQHF
TGTGCCAGCAGCCAGGTAGGGGGACCGCTGAATCAGCCCCAGCATTTT